This T cell receptor beta chain was identified during a study of blood T cell repertoires in COVID-19. Looking at the study overall: Collection of acute and convalescent COVID-19 samples took place in the United States, Italy and Spain.

Measured with immunoSEQ multiplex PCR; TCRdb has only the in-frame clones, and not every one. The sample consists of over 90,000 clones, 75% to 90% of them appearing once. The germline CDR1 and CDR2 sequences are SGHRS and YFSETQ. V was pared by 2 bases and J by 2 bases, with 9 bases of the junction left unmatched. The CDR3 covers 16 residues. The sample was peripheral blood. The clonotype was recovered from a human donor in a cohort sampled during active or convalescent COVID-19. The chain is built from TRBV5-1 and TRBJ2-7, with 8 positions matching TRBD1. This chain's CDR3 is CASSLVGTGYTYEQYF. The CDR3 DNA follows: TGCGCCAGCAGCTTAGTCGGGACAGGCTATACCTACGAGCAGTACTTC.